The entry below gives a single T cell receptor (beta chain) sequence along with its context. No antigen is known for it. The data stem from a study of cytomegalovirus exposure and HLA in healthy donors. General observations from the study: As a later analysis revealed, most CMV-associated TCR beta chains appeared HLA-restricted.

The CDR3 runs to 15 residues. Trimming cost V 3 bases and J 1 base; bases outside gene matches: 4. Germline CDR1 and CDR2: SGHAT and FQNNGV. The primer mix had 60 Vbeta and 13 Jbeta primers. The data were produced by immunoSEQ multiplex PCR, yet TCRdb's version contains in-frame clones alone and is incomplete. This sample has about 130,000 clones, with around 75% found just once. The clonotype comes from a young man in good health and CMV-seronegative. The rearrangement uses TRBV11-2 and TRBJ2-7; 9 nucleotides match TRBD2. What was sequenced was PBMCs. The CDR3 here is CASSFSAGGSYEQYF. In nucleotides, the CDR3 is TGTGCCAGCAGCTTTTCTGCGGGGGGGTCCTACGAGCAGTACTTC. The full variable domain, rest sourced from reference TRBV11-2 and TRBJ2-7, is EAGVAQSPRYKIIEKRQSVAFWCNPISGHATLYWYQQILGQGPKLLIQFQNNGVVDDSQLPKDRFSAERLKGVDSTLKIQPAKLEDSAVYLCASSFSAGGSYEQYFGPGTRLTVT.